This TCR beta chain originates from a study of cytomegalovirus exposure and HLA in healthy donors. About the research overall: Among about 179 million T cells, an earlier analysis found roughly 110 million unique TCR beta sequences. Samples from HLA-typed donors yielded 65 million to 90 million unique TCRs in an early data release. General observations from the study: TCR beta sequences reportedly predicted the HLA-A and HLA-B alleles of most subjects accurately.

Remarks on this clone: As yet, its antigen is unknown.

With 60 Vbeta and 13 Jbeta primers, the PCR was carried out. The repertoire was sequenced with immunoSEQ multiplex PCR; TCRdb's copy has only in-frame clones and lacks some. The table records about 210,000 clones, around nine tenths of them present only once. Likely unrecorded immune exposures existed in these nominally healthy donors. Germline V gene lookup returns CDR1 LNHDA and CDR2 SQIVND (reference sequence). There are 13 residues in the CDR3. Deletions cut 6 bases from V and 6 bases from J, with 14 bases between. The sequenced sample consisted of PBMCs. The clonotype comes from a woman in her thirties in good health and CMV-seronegative. V gene TRBV19 combines with J gene TRBJ1-1; D may be TRBD1 (5 bases). The CDR3 DNA reads TGTGCCAGTAGGGGGGAGGTCGACGCTGAAGCTTTCTTT. Protein product: CASRGEVDAEAFF.